These 7 T cell receptor beta chains were all obtained from the same sample, sequenced in a study of cytomegalovirus exposure and HLA in healthy donors. The PCR made use of 60 Vbeta and 13 Jbeta primers. Some clones are missing from TCRdb's copy, which holds only in-frame ones; the method was immunoSEQ multiplex PCR. Of nearly 100,000 clones listed, more than 70% are singletons. Sequenced material: PBMCs. These receptors were collected from a woman aged 55-70 years in good health and CMV-seropositive.

The gene calls are TRBV4-2 and TRBJ2-7, with a tentative D call TRBD2 (6 bases). CDR3 length: 15 residues. Germline lookup yields CDR1 LGHNA and CDR2 YNFKEQ. V shed 4 bases and J shed 2 bases, with 15 bases lying between them. CDR3 nucleotides: TGTGCCAGCAGCCGGCTTGGAAGGACTACCTACGAGCAGTACTTC. Its translation: CASSRLGRTTYEQYF.

The gene calls are TRBV9 and TRBJ2-1; 7 bases match TRBD2. After removal of 6 bases from V and 2 bases from J, the junction contained 8 bases not matched to a gene. The CDR3 is 15 amino acids. Germline CDR1 is SGDLS and CDR2 is YYNGEE. The CDR3 loop reads CASTPRSGTYNEQFF. CDR3 nucleotide sequence: TGTGCCAGCACACCTCGAAGCGGGACCTACAATGAGCAGTTCTTC. The whole variable domain, remainder taken from reference TRBV9 and TRBJ2-1, is DSGVTQTPKHLITATGQRVTLRCSPRSGDLSVYWYQQSLDQGLQFLIQYYNGEERAKGNILERFSAQQFPDLHSELNLSSLELGDSALYFCASTPRSGTYNEQFFGPGTRLTVL.

This clone is a singleton in its sample. V is TRBV5-1 and J is TRBJ2-2; D unresolved. Trimming took off 0 bases at V and 7 bases at J, with 13 bases between the two ends. The germline CDR1 and CDR2 sequences are SGHRS and YFSETQ. This CDR3 is 15 amino acids long. The CDR3 is CASSLDVAVFGELFF. In nucleotides, the CDR3 is TGCGCCAGCAGCTTGGACGTGGCGGTCTTCGGGGAGCTGTTTTTT.

The J gene is TRBJ2-1, the V gene TRBV7-2, with a tentative D call TRBD2 (5 bases). The CDR3 spans 12 residues. Trimming removed 3 bases from V and 12 bases from J, with 12 bases in between. The germline CDR1 and CDR2 sequences are SGHTA and FQGNSA. For the CDR3, the DNA is TGTGCCAGCAGCTTTAGCGCTGGTGTGCAGTTCTTC. Translating gives CASSFSAGVQFF.

The chain links TRBV6-1 to TRBJ2-1, with D unresolved. V dropped 2 bases and J dropped 6 bases, with 8 bases sitting between them. Per germline, CDR1 MNHNS and CDR2 SASEGT. This CDR3 has 13 amino acids. CDR3 coding DNA: TGTGCCAGCAGTGAACAGGAAGGCAATGAGCAGTTCTTC. This codes for CASSEQEGNEQFF.

The J gene is TRBJ2-3, the V gene TRBV4-1, with TRBD2 identical over 7 bases. V shed 4 bases, J shed 3 bases, and the junction held 4 bases outside the gene matches. Germline loops: CDR1 MGHRA, CDR2 YSYEKL. The CDR3 is 14 amino acids. DNA of the CDR3: TGCGCCAGCAGCCCCGCCGGGGGGACAGATACGCAGTATTTT. Encoded protein: CASSPAGGTDTQYF.

The chain joins TRBV5-4 to TRBJ2-1; 8 bases align to TRBD1. Germline CDR1 reads SGHNT; CDR2 reads YYREEE (reference sequence). The CDR3 consists of 16 residues. Losses at the gene ends were 4 bases for V and 5 bases for J; bases not matched to a gene: 11. The CDR3 coding sequence is TGTGCCAGCAGCAGGAGTTCGGGACAGGAGGACAATGAGCAGTTCTTC. This gives the protein CASSRSSGQEDNEQFF. Supplemented by reference TRBV5-4 and TRBJ2-1, the full variable domain reads ETGVTQSPTHLIKTRGQQVTLRCSSQSGHNTVSWYQQALGQGPQFIFQYYREEENGRGNFPPRFSGLQFPNYSSELNVNALELDDSALYLCASSRSSGQEDNEQFFGPGTRLTVL.